This entry features one TCR beta chain sequence. CDR1 SGHTA and CDR2 FQGNSA come from the germline V gene. V gave up 5 bases and J gave up 6 bases, with 13 bases separating them. There are 14 residues in the CDR3. Repertoires were generated with immunoSEQ multiplex PCR, while TCRdb's copy carries only in-frame clones and drops some. Of tens of thousands of clones listed, approximately 82% are singletons. The data are from a study of blood T cell repertoires in COVID-19. Turning to the study itself: Acute and convalescent COVID-19 specimens originated in the United States, Italy and Spain. PBMCs, B-cell-depleted T cells, or T cells were the source of the cDNA or gDNA that made up the material.

This receptor was obtained from a man aged 60 to 75 with acute or convalescent COVID-19. The rearrangement links TRBV7-2 to TRBJ1-4, with D maybe TRBD1 (6 bases). The sequenced sample consisted of peripheral blood. The CDR3 loop reads CASSPGGGDEKLFF. CDR3 coding DNA: TGTGCCAGCAGCCCCGGAGGGGGGGATGAAAAACTGTTTTTT.